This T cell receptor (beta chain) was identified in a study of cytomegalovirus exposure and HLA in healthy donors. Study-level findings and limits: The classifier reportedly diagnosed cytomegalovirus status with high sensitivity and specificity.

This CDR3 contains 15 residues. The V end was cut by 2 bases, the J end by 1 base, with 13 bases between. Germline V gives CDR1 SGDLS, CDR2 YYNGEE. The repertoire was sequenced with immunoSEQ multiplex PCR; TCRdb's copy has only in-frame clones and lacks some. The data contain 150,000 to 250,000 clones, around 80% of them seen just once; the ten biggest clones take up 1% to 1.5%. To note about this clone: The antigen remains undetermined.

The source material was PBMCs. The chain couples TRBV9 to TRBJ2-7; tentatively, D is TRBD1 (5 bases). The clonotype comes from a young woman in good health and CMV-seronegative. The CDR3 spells CASSVQGNPSYEQYF. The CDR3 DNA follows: TGTGCCAGCAGCGTGCAGGGAAACCCTTCCTACGAGCAGTACTTC.